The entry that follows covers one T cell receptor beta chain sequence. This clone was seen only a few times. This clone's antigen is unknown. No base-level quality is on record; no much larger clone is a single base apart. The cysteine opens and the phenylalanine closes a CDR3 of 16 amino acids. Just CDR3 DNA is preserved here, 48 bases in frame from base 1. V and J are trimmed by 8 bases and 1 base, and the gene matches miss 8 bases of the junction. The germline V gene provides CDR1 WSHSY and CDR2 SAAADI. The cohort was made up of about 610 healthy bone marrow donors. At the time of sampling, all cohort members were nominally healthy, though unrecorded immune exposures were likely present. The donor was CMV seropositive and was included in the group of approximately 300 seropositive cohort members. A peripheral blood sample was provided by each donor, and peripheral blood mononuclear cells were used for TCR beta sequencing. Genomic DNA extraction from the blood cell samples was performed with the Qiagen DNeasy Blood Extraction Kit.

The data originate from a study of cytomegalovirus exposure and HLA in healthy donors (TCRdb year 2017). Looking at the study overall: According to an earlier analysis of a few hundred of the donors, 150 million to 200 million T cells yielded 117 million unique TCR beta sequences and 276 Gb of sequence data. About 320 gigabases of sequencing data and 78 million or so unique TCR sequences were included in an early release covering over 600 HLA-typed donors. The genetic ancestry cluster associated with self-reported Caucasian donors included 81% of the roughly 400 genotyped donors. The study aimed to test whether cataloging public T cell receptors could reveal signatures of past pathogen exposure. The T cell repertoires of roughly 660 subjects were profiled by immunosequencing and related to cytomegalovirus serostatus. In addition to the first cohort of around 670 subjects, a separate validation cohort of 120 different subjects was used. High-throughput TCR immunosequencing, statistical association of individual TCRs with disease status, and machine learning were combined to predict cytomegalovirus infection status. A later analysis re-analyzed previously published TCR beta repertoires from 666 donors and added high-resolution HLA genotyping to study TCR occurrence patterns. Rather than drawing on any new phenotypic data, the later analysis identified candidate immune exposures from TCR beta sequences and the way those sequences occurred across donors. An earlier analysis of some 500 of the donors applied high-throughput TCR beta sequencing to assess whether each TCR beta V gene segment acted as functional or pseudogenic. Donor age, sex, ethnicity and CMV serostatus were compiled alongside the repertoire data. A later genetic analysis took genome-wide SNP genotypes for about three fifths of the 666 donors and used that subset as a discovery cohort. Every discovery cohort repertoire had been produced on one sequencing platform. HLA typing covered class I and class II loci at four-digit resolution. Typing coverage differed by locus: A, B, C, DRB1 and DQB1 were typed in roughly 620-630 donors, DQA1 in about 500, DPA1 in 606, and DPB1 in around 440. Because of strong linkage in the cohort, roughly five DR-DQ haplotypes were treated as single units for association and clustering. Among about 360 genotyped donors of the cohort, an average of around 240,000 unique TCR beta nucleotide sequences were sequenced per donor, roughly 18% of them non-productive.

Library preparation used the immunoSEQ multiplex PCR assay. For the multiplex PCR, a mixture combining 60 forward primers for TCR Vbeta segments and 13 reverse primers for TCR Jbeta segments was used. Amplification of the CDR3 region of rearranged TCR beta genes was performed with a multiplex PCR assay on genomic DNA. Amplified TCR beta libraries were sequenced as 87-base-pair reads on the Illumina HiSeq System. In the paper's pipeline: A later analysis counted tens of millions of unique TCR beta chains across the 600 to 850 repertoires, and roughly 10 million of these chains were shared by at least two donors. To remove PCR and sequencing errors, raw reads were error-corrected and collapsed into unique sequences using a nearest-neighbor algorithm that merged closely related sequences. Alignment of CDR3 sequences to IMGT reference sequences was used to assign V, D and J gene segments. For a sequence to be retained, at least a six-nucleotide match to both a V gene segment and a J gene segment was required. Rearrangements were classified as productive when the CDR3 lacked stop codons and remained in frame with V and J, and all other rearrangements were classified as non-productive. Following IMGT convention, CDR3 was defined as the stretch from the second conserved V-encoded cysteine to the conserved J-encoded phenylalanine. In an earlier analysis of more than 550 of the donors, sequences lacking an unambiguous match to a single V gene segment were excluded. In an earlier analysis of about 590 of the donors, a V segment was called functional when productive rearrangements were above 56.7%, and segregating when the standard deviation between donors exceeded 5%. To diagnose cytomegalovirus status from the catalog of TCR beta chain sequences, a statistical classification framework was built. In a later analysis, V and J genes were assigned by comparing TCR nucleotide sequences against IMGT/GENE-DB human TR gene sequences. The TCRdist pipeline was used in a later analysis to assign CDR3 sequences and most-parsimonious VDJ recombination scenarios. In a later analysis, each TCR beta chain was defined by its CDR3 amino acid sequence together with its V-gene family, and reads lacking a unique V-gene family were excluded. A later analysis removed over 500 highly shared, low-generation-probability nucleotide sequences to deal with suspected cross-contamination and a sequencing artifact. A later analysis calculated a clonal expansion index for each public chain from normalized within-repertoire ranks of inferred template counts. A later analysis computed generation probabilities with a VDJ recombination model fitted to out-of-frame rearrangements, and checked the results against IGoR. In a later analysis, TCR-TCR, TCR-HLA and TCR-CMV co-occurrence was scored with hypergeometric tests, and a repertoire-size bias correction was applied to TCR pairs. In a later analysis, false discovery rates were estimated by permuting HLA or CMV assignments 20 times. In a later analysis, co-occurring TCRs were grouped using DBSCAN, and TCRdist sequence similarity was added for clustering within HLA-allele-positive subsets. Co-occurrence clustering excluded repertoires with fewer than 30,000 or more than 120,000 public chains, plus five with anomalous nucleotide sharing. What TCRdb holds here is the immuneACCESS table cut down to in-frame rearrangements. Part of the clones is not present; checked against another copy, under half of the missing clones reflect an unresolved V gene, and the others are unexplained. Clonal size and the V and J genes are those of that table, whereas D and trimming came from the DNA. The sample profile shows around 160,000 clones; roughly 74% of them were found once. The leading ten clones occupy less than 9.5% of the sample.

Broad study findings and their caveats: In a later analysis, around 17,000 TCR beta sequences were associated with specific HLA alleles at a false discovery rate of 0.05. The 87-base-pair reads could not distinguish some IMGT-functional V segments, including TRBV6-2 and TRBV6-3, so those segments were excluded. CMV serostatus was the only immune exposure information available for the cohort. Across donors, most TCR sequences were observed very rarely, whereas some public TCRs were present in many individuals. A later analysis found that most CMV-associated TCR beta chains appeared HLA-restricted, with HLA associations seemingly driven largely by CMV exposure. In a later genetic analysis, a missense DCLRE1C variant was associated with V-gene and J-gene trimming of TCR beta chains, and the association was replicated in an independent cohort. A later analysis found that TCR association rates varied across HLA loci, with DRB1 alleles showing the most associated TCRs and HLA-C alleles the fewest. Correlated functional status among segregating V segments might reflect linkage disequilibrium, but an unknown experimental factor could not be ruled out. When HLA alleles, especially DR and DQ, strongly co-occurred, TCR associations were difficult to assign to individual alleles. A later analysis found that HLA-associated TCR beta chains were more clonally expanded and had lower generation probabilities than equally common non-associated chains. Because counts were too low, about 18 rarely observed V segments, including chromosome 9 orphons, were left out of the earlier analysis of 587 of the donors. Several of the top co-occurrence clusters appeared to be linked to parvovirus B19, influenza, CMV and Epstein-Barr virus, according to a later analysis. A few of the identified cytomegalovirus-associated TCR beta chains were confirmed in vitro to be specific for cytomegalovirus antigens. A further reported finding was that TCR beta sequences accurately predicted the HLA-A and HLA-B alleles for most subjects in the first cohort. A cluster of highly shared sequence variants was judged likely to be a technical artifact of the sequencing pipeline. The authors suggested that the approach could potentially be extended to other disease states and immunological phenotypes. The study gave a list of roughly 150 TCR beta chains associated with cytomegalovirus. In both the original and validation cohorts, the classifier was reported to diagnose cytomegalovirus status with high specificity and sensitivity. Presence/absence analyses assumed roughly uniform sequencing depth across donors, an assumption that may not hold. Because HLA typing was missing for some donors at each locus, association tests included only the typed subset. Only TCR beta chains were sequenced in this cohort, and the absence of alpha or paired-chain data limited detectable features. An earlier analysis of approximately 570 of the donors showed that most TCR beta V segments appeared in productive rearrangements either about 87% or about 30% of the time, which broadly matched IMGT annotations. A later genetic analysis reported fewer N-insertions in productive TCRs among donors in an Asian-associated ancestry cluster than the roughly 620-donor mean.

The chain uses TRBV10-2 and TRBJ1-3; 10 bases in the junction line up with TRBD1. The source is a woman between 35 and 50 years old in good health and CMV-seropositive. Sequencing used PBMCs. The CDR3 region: CASSRQGASSGNTIYF. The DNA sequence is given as TGCGCCAGCTCGCGACAGGGGGCGTCTTCTGGAAACACCATATATTTT.